The subject of this entry is one T cell receptor (beta chain). Clones were read by immunoSEQ multiplex PCR, and TCRdb kept only the in-frame ones, dropping some. The table has approximately 90,000 clones, around 85% seen once. This sample is part of a study of control samples from healthy donors and cancer patients. This CDR3 contains 11 residues. Trimming shortened V by 6 bases and J by 7 bases, and 7 bases separated the two germline ends. Germline CDR1 is MNHEY and CDR2 is SVGEGT. The source material was PBMCs. The chain couples TRBV6-2 or TRBV6-3 to TRBJ2-4; D perhaps matches TRBD1 (6 bases). The origin of this receptor is a man in his 70s with lung cancer. CDR3 in amino acids: CASSQGNIQYF. The CDR3 DNA follows: TGTGCCAGCAGCCAGGGGAACATTCAGTACTTC.